This entry describes one T cell receptor beta chain. With 60 Vbeta and 13 Jbeta primers, the PCR was carried out. Produced via immunoSEQ multiplex PCR; TCRdb's table is partial and in-frame only. The sample lists about 120,000 clones; about 78% were seen once. The record originates from a study of cytomegalovirus exposure and HLA in healthy donors. The CDR3 length is 16 residues. Trimming took off 0 bases at V and 0 bases at J, with 10 bases between the two ends. Germline values: CDR1 SGDLS, CDR2 YYNGEE. The V gene is TRBV9, the J gene TRBJ2-1; D possibly corresponds to TRBD2 (5 bases). The sequenced material came from PBMCs. The sequence was obtained from a man aged 30 to 45 in good health and CMV-seronegative. The chain's CDR3 is CASSVEAASSYNEQFF. The CDR3 DNA sequence: TGTGCCAGCAGCGTAGAAGCGGCTAGCTCCTACAATGAGCAGTTCTTC.